The clone carrying this TCR beta chain was counted a few times. These data originate in a study of CD8 T cells in ankylosing spondylitis. MiXCR was run by TCRdb on the 5' RACE reads, yielding one entry per CDR3 protein. The sample lists 200,000 to 300,000 distinct CDR3 sequences, 8.6% occurring once. V was cut by 6 bases and J by 7 bases, with 18 bases left in between. This CDR3 has 15 residues. Per germline, CDR1 SGHTA and CDR2 FQGNSA. This receptor was taken from a male donor with ankylosing spondylitis or in good health (not recorded which). The chain carries TRBV7-2 and TRBJ2-2, with a tentative D call TRBD2 (7 bases). Sequencing used blood, either unsorted or a sorted T cell fraction (not recorded which). This CDR3 is CASRPPGGEGGELFF. In DNA form, the CDR3 reads TGTGCCAGCAGGCCCCCGGGGGGCGAGGGCGGGGAGCTGTTTTTT.